This note documents a single T cell receptor (beta chain) sequence. What it binds is unknown. The CDR3 is 12 residues long. V dropped 7 bases and J dropped 8 bases, with 14 bases sitting between them. This entry is derived from a study of T cell responses to AZD1222 COVID-19 vaccine. General study findings and limits: Baseline seropositivity characterized only a handful of AZD1222 recipients.

Assay used: immunoSEQ multiplex PCR; TCRdb lists only in-frame clones, some missing. The repertoire includes some 69,000 clones, about four fifths of them detected once, and 11% to 15% sits in the top ten. This sequence was found in an adult who received the AZD1222 COVID-19 vaccine. Here the sequenced sample was peripheral blood, taken 28 days after the second AZD1222 dose. The chain joins TRBV12-3 or TRBV12-4 to TRBJ1-2, with a weak D call TRBD1 (5 bases). CDR3 DNA: TGTGCCAGCATGGGGCCTACCAACGGCTACACCTTC. It translates to CASMGPTNGYTF.